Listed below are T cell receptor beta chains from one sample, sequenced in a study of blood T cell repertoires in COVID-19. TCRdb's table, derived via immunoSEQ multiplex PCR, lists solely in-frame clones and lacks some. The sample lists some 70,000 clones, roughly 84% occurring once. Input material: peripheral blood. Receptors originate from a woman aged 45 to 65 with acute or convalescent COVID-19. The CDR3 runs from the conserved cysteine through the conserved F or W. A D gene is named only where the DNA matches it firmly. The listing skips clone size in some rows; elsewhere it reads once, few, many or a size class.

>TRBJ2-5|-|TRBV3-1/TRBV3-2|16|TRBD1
CASSPGQAPLQETQYF
TGTGCCAGCAGCCCAGGACAGGCTCCTCTCCAAGAGACCCAGTACTTC
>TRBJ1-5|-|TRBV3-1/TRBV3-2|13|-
CASSQGRDQPQHF
TGTGCCAGCAGCCAAGGAAGAGATCAGCCCCAGCATTTT
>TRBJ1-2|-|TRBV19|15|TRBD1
CASSAGWTGDYGYTF
TGTGCCAGTAGTGCGGGGTGGACAGGTGACTATGGCTACACCTTC
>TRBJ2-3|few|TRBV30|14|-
CAWGDAVTGNTQYF
TGTGCCTGGGGGGACGCTGTGACAGGCAATACGCAGTATTTT
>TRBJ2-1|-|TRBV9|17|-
CASSTTPSPSSYNEQFF
TGTGCCAGCAGCACCACCCCCTCTCCGAGCTCCTACAATGAGCAGTTCTTC
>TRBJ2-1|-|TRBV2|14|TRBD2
CASIWTSFNNEQFF
TGTGCCAGCATTTGGACTAGCTTCAACAATGAGCAGTTCTTC
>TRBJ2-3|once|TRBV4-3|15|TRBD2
CASSRSGGGTDTQYF
TGCGCCAGCAGCCGGAGTGGGGGGGGCACAGATACGCAGTATTTT
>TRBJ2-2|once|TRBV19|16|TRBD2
CASTLAGGMSTGELFF
TGTGCCAGTACCCTAGCGGGAGGGATGAGCACCGGGGAGCTGTTTTTT
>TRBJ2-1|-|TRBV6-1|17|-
CASSEASTRTTNNEQFF
TGTGCCAGCAGTGAAGCCTCGACAAGAACCACCAACAATGAGCAGTTCTTC
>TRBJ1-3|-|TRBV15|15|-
CATSRERSSGNTIYF
TGTGCCACCAGCAGAGAACGGAGCTCTGGAAACACCATATATTTT
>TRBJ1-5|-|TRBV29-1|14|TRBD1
CSPMRTGDNQPQHF
TGCAGCCCGATGAGGACAGGGGACAATCAGCCCCAGCATTTT
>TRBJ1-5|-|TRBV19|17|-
CASSIVARGNSNQPQHF
TGTGCCAGTAGTATTGTTGCCAGGGGTAATAGCAATCAGCCCCAGCATTTT
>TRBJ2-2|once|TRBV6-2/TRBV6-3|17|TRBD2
CASSYEGTRRFGGELFF
TGTGCCAGCAGTTACGAGGGGACTAGGAGGTTTGGAGGGGAGCTGTTTTTT
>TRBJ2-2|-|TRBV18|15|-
CASSPSVGSTGELFF
TGTGCCAGCTCTCCTAGCGTAGGATCCACCGGGGAGCTGTTTTTT
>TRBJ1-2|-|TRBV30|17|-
CAWRGKDSLLANYGYTF
TGTGCCTGGAGAGGCAAAGACAGCCTCCTCGCTAACTATGGCTACACCTTC
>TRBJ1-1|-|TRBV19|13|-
CASSIGQGTEAFF
TGTGCCAGTAGTATCGGTCAGGGCACTGAAGCTTTCTTT
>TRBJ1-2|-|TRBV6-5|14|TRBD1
CASKKDRGLYGYTF
TGTGCCAGCAAAAAGGACAGGGGACTCTATGGCTACACCTTC
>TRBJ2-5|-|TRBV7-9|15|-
CASSRRLANQETQYF
TGTGCCAGCAGCCGCAGACTCGCTAATCAAGAGACCCAGTACTTC
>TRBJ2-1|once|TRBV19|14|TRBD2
CASRGLASYNEQFF
TGTGCCAGTAGGGGACTAGCTTCCTACAATGAGCAGTTCTTC
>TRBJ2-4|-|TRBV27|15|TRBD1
CASSRDRLAKNIQYF
TGTGCCAGCAGCCGGGACAGGTTAGCCAAAAACATTCAGTACTTC
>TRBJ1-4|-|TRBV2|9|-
CASRGMVFF
TGTGCCAGCCGAGGAATGGTGTTTTTT
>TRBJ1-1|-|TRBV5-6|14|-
CASGRGAMNTEAFF
TGTGCCAGCGGACGGGGGGCGATGAACACTGAAGCTTTCTTT
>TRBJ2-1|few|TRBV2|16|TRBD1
CASRTRTGGRDNEQFF
TGTGCCAGCAGGACAAGGACAGGGGGAAGGGACAATGAGCAGTTCTTC
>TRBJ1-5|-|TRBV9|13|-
CASSEGGNQPQHF
TGTGCCAGCAGCGAGGGCGGGAATCAGCCCCAGCATTTT
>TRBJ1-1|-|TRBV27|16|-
CASSLFRGTVNTEAFF
TGTGCCAGCAGTTTATTTCGGGGTACAGTGAACACTGAAGCTTTCTTT
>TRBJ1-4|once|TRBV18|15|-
CATAEGRATNEKLFF
TGTGCCACGGCCGAAGGGCGGGCAACTAATGAAAAACTGTTTTTT
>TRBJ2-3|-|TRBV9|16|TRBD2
CASSVAAGGSTDTQYF
TGTGCCAGCAGCGTAGCAGCGGGGGGATCCACAGATACGCAGTATTTT
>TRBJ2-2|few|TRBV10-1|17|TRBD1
CASSPSRDRVNTGELFF
TGCGCCAGCAGTCCGTCCCGGGACAGGGTGAACACCGGGGAGCTGTTTTTT
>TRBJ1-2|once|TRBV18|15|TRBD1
CASQTGGDFDYGYTF
TGTGCCAGCCAAACAGGGGGCGACTTCGACTATGGCTACACCTTC
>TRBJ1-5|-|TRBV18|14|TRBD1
CASSPGQGGQPQHF
TGTGCCAGCTCACCCGGACAGGGAGGCCAGCCCCAGCATTTT
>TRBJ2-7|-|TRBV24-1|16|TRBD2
CATSDSREATAYEQYF
TGTGCCACCAGTGATTCGCGGGAGGCCACGGCCTACGAGCAGTACTTC
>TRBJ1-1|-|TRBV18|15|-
CASSPLQGWNTEAFF
TGTGCCAGCTCACCCTTGCAGGGGTGGAACACTGAAGCTTTCTTT
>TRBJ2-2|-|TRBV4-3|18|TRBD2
CASSQELTRELVSGELFF
TGCGCCAGCAGCCAAGAATTGACGCGGGAGTTGGTCAGCGGGGAGCTGTTTTTT
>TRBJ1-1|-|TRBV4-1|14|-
CASSQGLINTEAFF
TGCGCCAGCAGCCAAGGACTCATCAACACTGAAGCTTTCTTT
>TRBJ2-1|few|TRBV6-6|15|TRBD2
CASTSGRLTYNEQFF
TGTGCCAGCACCAGCGGGAGACTCACCTACAATGAGCAGTTCTTC
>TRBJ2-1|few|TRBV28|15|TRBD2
CASSVAGVIYNEQFF
TGTGCCAGCAGTGTAGCGGGAGTTATTTACAATGAGCAGTTCTTC
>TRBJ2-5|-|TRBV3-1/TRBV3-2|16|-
CASSPLGQPLSETQYF
TGTGCCAGCAGCCCACTAGGGCAGCCTCTCTCCGAGACCCAGTACTTC
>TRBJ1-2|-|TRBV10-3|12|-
CAISSDRFGYTF
TGTGCCATCAGCTCAGACCGTTTCGGGTACACCTTC
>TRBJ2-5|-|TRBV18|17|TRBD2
CASSRTSGSIAQETQYF
TGTGCCAGCTCAAGGACTAGCGGGAGTATCGCCCAAGAGACCCAGTACTTC
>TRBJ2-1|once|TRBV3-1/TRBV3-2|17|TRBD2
CASSQEGLAGLFNEQFF
TGTGCCAGCAGCCAAGAAGGACTAGCGGGACTTTTCAATGAGCAGTTCTTC
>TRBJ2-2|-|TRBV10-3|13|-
CAISESSAGELFF
TGTGCCATCAGTGAGTCGAGCGCCGGGGAGCTGTTTTTT
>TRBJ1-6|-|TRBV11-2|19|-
CASSLDPRTRGSYNSPLHF
TGTGCCAGCAGCTTAGATCCCCGGACCAGGGGCTCCTATAATTCACCCCTCCACTTT
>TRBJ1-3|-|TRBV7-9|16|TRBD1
CASSPEGQANGNTIYF
TGTGCCAGCAGCCCAGAGGGACAGGCTAATGGAAACACCATATATTTT
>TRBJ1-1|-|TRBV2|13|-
CATARGLNTEAFF
TGTGCCACCGCTCGGGGGTTAAACACTGAAGCTTTCTTT
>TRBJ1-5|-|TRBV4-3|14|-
CASSQGAGGQPQHF
TGCGCCAGCAGCCAAGGGGCGGGAGGTCAGCCCCAGCATTTT
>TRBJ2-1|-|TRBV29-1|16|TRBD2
CSVEFGTSGAYNEQFF
TGCAGCGTTGAATTTGGGACTAGCGGGGCCTACAATGAGCAGTTCTTC
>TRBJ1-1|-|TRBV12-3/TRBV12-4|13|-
CASKSAGVTKAFF
TGTGCCAGCAAAAGCGCAGGGGTTACTAAAGCTTTCTTT
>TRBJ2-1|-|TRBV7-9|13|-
CASSSTSYNEQFF
TGTGCCAGCAGCTCGACTAGTTACAATGAGCAGTTCTTC
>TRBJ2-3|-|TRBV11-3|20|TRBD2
CASRNLPIGTSGGAKDTQYF
TGTGCCAGCAGAAACCTCCCGATCGGGACTAGCGGGGGGGCCAAAGATACGCAGTATTTT
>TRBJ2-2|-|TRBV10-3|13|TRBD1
CAIHGTGSGELFF
TGTGCCATCCACGGGACAGGGTCAGGGGAGCTGTTTTTT
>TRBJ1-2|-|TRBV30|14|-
CAWSVPAGVYGYTF
TGTGCCTGGAGTGTACCGGCAGGGGTCTATGGCTACACCTTC
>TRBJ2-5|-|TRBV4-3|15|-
CASSQMGGVGETQYF
TGCGCCAGCAGCCAAATGGGGGGTGTCGGGGAGACCCAGTACTTC
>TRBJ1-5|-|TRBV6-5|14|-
CASSRTVSNQPQHF
TGTGCCAGCAGTCGGACAGTTAGCAATCAGCCCCAGCATTTT
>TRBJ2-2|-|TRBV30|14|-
CAWNLDSPTGELFF
TGTGCCTGGAATCTCGACTCGCCCACCGGGGAGCTGTTTTTT
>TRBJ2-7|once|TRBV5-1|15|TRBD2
CASGEIGGVGYEQYF
TGCGCCAGCGGCGAAATCGGGGGGGTTGGCTACGAGCAGTACTTC